The source of this T cell receptor beta chain is a study of cytotoxic CD8 clonotypes in ibrutinib-treated CLL. General observations from the study: Sampling times (in sustained-remission versus progressing patients) were not the same. On treatment, the uncommon public clonotypes contracted or remained stable.

Profiled with immunoSEQ multiplex PCR; TCRdb holds only in-frame clones, not every one. The sample lists 200,000 to 250,000 clones, about three quarters occurring once. Germline V CDR1 and CDR2: GTSNPN, SVGIG (reference sequence). The CDR3 covers 12 residues. The V segment lost 5 bases and the J segment 8 bases; nucleotides outside the gene matches: 7. Sample share makes this clone medium-sized. What it binds is unknown. Roughly 2.2 micrograms of genomic DNA (from cryopreserved PBMCs) were used for TCR beta libraries. This sequence was found in a human donor with chronic lymphocytic leukemia. The rearrangement uses TRBV30 and TRBJ1-2; 8 bases agree with TRBD1. The sequencing here drew on PBMCs, taken after 12 months of ibrutinib treatment. Written as DNA, the CDR3 is TGTGCCTGGGCCCAGGGGGCTCGGGGCTACACCTTC. It translates to CAWAQGARGYTF.